This T cell receptor (beta chain) was observed in a study of CD8+ T cells in alopecia areata. Study-level information: Tofacitinib dosing lasted 6 to 18 months, which was then followed by 6 months off drug. Whole-study findings and limits: Among the top 100, expanded CD8+ clones were significantly decreased by tofacitinib, as was scalp clonality.

Extracted RNA was reverse transcribed, and the resulting cDNA served as sequencing template. TCRdb keeps only in-frame clones here, not all; method: immunoSEQ multiplex PCR. The sample includes 100,000 to 140,000 clones, over 80% seen only once; the top ten take 24%. Treatment indicated: oral pan-JAK inhibitor, 5-10 mg twice daily. Specimens obtained from alopecia areata patients comprised lesional scalp punch biopsies and peripheral blood. Cell sorting on a FACSAria was used to separate CD4+ and CD8+ T cells from the PBMCs. For this clone: Antigen unknown.

In germline, CDR1 is SGDLS, CDR2 YYNGEE. CDR3 length: 17 residues. V lost 4 bases, J lost 0 bases, and 10 bases stayed unmatched. The clonotype originates from a human donor with alopecia areata. The V call is TRBV9, the J call TRBJ2-7, with TRBD1 identical over 10 bases. The sample was CD8+ T cells sorted from blood, taken at week 24, from a patient treated with tofacitinib. CDR3 region: CASSINPGTGDSYEQYF. CDR3 DNA: TGTGCCAGCAGCATAAACCCCGGGACAGGGGACTCCTACGAGCAGTACTTC.